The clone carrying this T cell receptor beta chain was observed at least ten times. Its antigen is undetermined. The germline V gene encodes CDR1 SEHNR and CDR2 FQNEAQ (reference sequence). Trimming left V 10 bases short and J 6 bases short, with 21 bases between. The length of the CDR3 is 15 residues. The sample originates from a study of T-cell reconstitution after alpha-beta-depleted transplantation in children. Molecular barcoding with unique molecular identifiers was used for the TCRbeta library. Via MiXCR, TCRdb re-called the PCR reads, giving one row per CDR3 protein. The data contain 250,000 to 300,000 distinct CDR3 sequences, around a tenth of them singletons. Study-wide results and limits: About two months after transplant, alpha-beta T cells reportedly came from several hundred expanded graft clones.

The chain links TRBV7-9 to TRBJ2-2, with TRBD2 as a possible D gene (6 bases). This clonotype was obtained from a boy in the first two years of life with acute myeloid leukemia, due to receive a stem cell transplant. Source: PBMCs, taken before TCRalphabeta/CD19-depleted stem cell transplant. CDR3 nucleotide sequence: TGTGCCACTAAGGAGGGCGCTCGCGTATCCGGGGAGCTGTTTTTT. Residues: CATKEGARVSGELFF.